This T cell receptor beta chain was obtained from a study of blood T cell repertoires in COVID-19. Study at large: T cells, B-cell-depleted T cells, or PBMCs provided the cDNA or gDNA that served as material.

The germline V and J ends were trimmed by 4 bases and 7 bases, with 13 bases remaining between them. The CDR3 has 12 residues. Germline V lookup: CDR1 SQVTM, CDR2 ANQGSEA. Assay used: immunoSEQ multiplex PCR; TCRdb lists only in-frame clones, some missing. The top ten hold approximately 2.3% of the sample, which has 35,000 to 50,000 clones, approximately 90% seen once. The sequencing sample was made of peripheral blood. The TCR was taken from a man aged 50 to 60 with active COVID-19. V and J are TRBV29-1 and TRBJ1-2, with D unclear. The chain's CDR3 is CSVGGRGGGYTF. The DNA for the CDR3 is TGCAGCGTTGGTGGACGGGGTGGTGGCTACACCTTC.